These T cell receptor beta chains were read from a single sample in a study of spatial heterogeneity in lung cancer. TCRdb itself ran the 5' RACE reads through MiXCR, one entry per CDR3 protein. The top ten hold about 11% of the sample, which has about 6,000 distinct CDR3 sequences, approximately 14% seen once. This material consisted of lung tumor tissue, taken at surgery. The receptors originated from a male donor with early-stage non-small cell lung cancer. The CDR3 runs from the conserved cysteine through the conserved F or W. Fields, in order: clone size, J gene, D gene, V gene, CDR3 DNA, CDR3 protein. D genes are given only for firm matches. Size is omitted from some rows. Given values are once, few, many or a class for expanded clones.

>medium-sized|TRBJ2-1|.|TRBV5-6
TGTGCCAGCAGCTTGGGATATAGGTCTCGGGGGAATGAGCAGTTCTTC
CASSLGYRSRGNEQFF
>medium-sized|TRBJ2-3|TRBD1|TRBV28
TGTGCCAGCAGTCGGACAGGGATAGGCACAGATACGCAGTATTTT
CASSRTGIGTDTQYF
>medium-sized|TRBJ2-7|TRBD2|TRBV20-1
TGCAGTGCTATTAGGACTAGCGGAACCTACGAGCAGTACTTC
CSAIRTSGTYEQYF
>medium-sized|TRBJ2-7|.|TRBV4-1
TGCGCCAGCAGCCAAGATCGGACGGGAATGACCTACGAGCAGTACTTC
CASSQDRTGMTYEQYF
>many|TRBJ1-5|.|TRBV6-1
TGTGCCAGCAGTGCCTCGGAGAATCAGCCCCAGCATTTT
CASSASENQPQHF
>.|TRBJ2-1|TRBD1|TRBV6-6
TGTGCCACCCGATTTGGGACAGGGAGAGGGGATGAGCAGTTCTTC
CATRFGTGRGDEQFF
>.|TRBJ2-3|TRBD2|TRBV9
TGTGCCAGCAGCGTAGGGACTAGTAGAGCGACAGATACGCAGTATTTT
CASSVGTSRATDTQYF
>large|TRBJ2-7|.|TRBV29-1
TGCAGCGGCGGGTTAGGCCTCTCCTACGAGCAGTACTTC
CSGGLGLSYEQYF
>many|TRBJ1-1|.|TRBV28
TGTGCCAGCAGTTTAGCCTCGCGCGGAGCGGAAGCTTTCTTT
CASSLASRGAEAFF
>medium-sized|TRBJ2-7|TRBD2|TRBV2
TGTGCCAGCAGTCCCCTAGCGGGAGTTAGGTCCGAGCAGTACTTC
CASSPLAGVRSEQYF
>medium-sized|TRBJ1-1|.|TRBV20-1
TGCAGTGCCCCCCCAGCTTTCTTT
CSAPPAFF
>few|TRBJ1-1|.|TRBV6-1
TGTGCCAGCAGTGAAGCGGCGGGACCCACTGAAGCTTTCTTT
CASSEAAGPTEAFF
>medium-sized|TRBJ2-6|TRBD1|TRBV28
TGTGCCAGCGGAGGACAGGGATCTTATTTCGAGGGGACCTACGCTGGGGCCAACGTCCTGACTTTC
CASGGQGSYFEGTYAGANVLTF
>few|TRBJ2-3|TRBD2|TRBV6-1
TGTGCCAGCAGTGAACAGTACTGGGTAGCGGGAAACACAGATACGCAGTATTTT
CASSEQYWVAGNTDTQYF
>few|TRBJ2-6|.|TRBV5-6
TGTGCCAGCAGCTTTTATTCTGGGGCCAACGTCCTGACTTTC
CASSFYSGANVLTF
>many|TRBJ2-2|TRBD2|TRBV14
TGTGCCAGCAGCCACCCAAAAGTCGGCGGGAGGAACACCGGGGAGCTGTTTTTT
CASSHPKVGGRNTGELFF
>many|TRBJ2-5|.|TRBV12-3/TRBV12-4
TGTGCCAGCAGTCGTAGCGGCCTGGAGACCCAGTACTTC
CASSRSGLETQYF
>.|TRBJ2-7|.|TRBV6-1
TGTGCCAGCAGGAGTCGAGAGGTTCCCTACGAGCAGTACTTC
CASRSREVPYEQYF
>.|TRBJ1-2|TRBD1|TRBV29-1
TGCAGCGTTCGGACAGGACAGGGATGGTATGGCTACACCTTC
CSVRTGQGWYGYTF
>medium-sized|TRBJ2-3|.|TRBV10-3
TGTGCCATCAGTGTGAGCGAGAGCACAGATACGCAGTATTTT
CAISVSESTDTQYF
>many|TRBJ2-7|.|TRBV29-1
TGCAGCGTCATATCCGCCTACGAGCAGTACTTC
CSVISAYEQYF
>many|TRBJ2-7|TRBD2|TRBV2
TGTGCCAGCAGCGAACCTCGACTAGCGGGAGGGCACGAGCAGTACTTC
CASSEPRLAGGHEQYF
>many|TRBJ2-7|TRBD2|TRBV3-1
TGTGCCAGCAGCCAAGGGGCTAGCGGGAGTCCTATCGAGCAGTACTTC
CASSQGASGSPIEQYF
>medium-sized|TRBJ2-3|TRBD1|TRBV6-6
TGTGCCAGCAGTCTGAGGACAGGGTCGCCAGATACGCAGTATTTT
CASSLRTGSPDTQYF
>few|TRBJ2-1|TRBD2|TRBV12-3/TRBV12-4
TGTGCCAGCAGTAAACTAGCGGGAGTAAGGGGGCCTCAGTTCTTC
CASSKLAGVRGPQFF
>medium-sized|TRBJ2-5|.|TRBV11-3
TGTGCCAGCAGCTTAGGGGGGGAGCTTGGGACCCAGTACTTC
CASSLGGELGTQYF
>many|TRBJ2-7|.|TRBV5-6
TGTGCCAGCAGTCAGGGACTGGATAAGGAGCAGTACTTC
CASSQGLDKEQYF
>many|TRBJ2-5|TRBD1|TRBV5-1
TGCGCCAGCAGCCCTTACCGACAGGGCGAAGGGGAGACCCAGTACTTC
CASSPYRQGEGETQYF
>medium-sized|TRBJ1-1|TRBD1|TRBV12-3/TRBV12-4
TGTGCCAGCAGTTCCCAGGGGGGAAACACTGAAGCTTTCTTT
CASSSQGGNTEAFF
>many|TRBJ2-5|TRBD1|TRBV20-1
TGCAGTACCTACTACAGGGGAAAGGGAGAGACCCAGTACTTC
CSTYYRGKGETQYF
>many|TRBJ2-3|.|TRBV4-2
TGTGCCAGCAGCCAAGATCTTCCGGGAGGCACAGATACGCAGTATTTT
CASSQDLPGGTDTQYF
>medium-sized|TRBJ2-5|.|TRBV21-1
TGTGCCAGCAGCAACAGGGAAGAGACCCAGTACTTC
CASSNREETQYF
>few|TRBJ2-5|TRBD2|TRBV10-3
TGTGCCATCAGTGAGCAAACTAGCGGGAGCGGCAAGACCCAGTACTTC
CAISEQTSGSGKTQYF
>many|TRBJ2-1|TRBD2|TRBV4-2
TGTGCCAGCAGCCAGCGGGGGGGCTACCAGTTCTTC
CASSQRGGYQFF
>few|TRBJ2-3|.|TRBV11-2
TGTGCCAGCAGTCCGGGACTCAGCACAGATACGCAGTATTTT
CASSPGLSTDTQYF
>medium-sized|TRBJ2-2|.|TRBV5-6
TGTGCCAGCAGATCTATCCGGGGACGGAACGGTTGGGGGGAGCTGTTTTTT
CASRSIRGRNGWGELFF
>medium-sized|TRBJ2-1|TRBD2|TRBV3-1
TGTGCCAGCAGCCGGGGGACTAGCGGGTCTTCATACAATGAGCAGTTCTTC
CASSRGTSGSSYNEQFF
>.|TRBJ2-3|TRBD1|TRBV10-3
TGTGCCAAGGGACAGGGGGCAGGAGATACGCAGTATTTT
CAKGQGAGDTQYF
>medium-sized|TRBJ1-4|.|TRBV5-5
TGTGCCAGCAGCTTGGGGCAGGGTGCAACTAATGAAAAACTGTTTTTT
CASSLGQGATNEKLFF
>medium-sized|TRBJ2-2|.|TRBV7-3
TGTGCCAGCAGTCCCAAAAACACCGGGGAGCTGTTTTTT
CASSPKNTGELFF
>.|TRBJ2-1|TRBD1|TRBV5-5
TGTGCCAGCAGCTGGCAGACAGGGGACTACAATGAGCAGTTCTTC
CASSWQTGDYNEQFF
>hyperexpanded|TRBJ2-4|.|TRBV28
TGTGCCAGCAGTTTAGAAGCAGGGGTGAGCAAAAACATTCAGTACTTC
CASSLEAGVSKNIQYF
>many|TRBJ1-5|.|TRBV20-1
TGCAGTGCTAGAGGGAGGGGGAGCTATCAGCCCCAGCATTTT
CSARGRGSYQPQHF
>medium-sized|TRBJ1-1|.|TRBV7-9
TGTGCCAGCAGTTTACAGGCGGGGAACACTGAAGCTTTCTTT
CASSLQAGNTEAFF
>few|TRBJ2-3|TRBD2|TRBV7-3
TGTGCCAGCAGCTTAACCCTAGCGGGGGGCACAGATACGCAGTATTTT
CASSLTLAGGTDTQYF
>medium-sized|TRBJ2-1|TRBD2|TRBV9
TGTGCCAGCAGCGTAGTGGCGGGAGGGCCGGGAGAGCAGTTCTTC
CASSVVAGGPGEQFF
>.|TRBJ2-5|.|TRBV7-2
TGTGCCAGCAGCCGCAGCCTGGAGACCCAGTACTTC
CASSRSLETQYF
>medium-sized|TRBJ2-5|TRBD2|TRBV11-2
TGTGCCAGCAGCTTAGGGCTAGCGGGCGGGGAGACCCAGTACTTC
CASSLGLAGGETQYF
>medium-sized|TRBJ1-6|TRBD1|TRBV6-5
TGTGCCAGCAGTGGACAGGTTTATTCACCCCTCCACTTT
CASSGQVYSPLHF
>many|TRBJ2-2|TRBD1|TRBV7-3
TGTGCCAGCAGCCTAGGGACAGCCACCGGGGAGCTGTTTTTT
CASSLGTATGELFF
>few|TRBJ2-2|TRBD2|TRBV7-8
TGTGCCAGCAGCTTAGGTGGGGTGGGACTAGCGAACTCCGGGGAGCTGTTTTTT
CASSLGGVGLANSGELFF
>many|TRBJ2-7|TRBD1|TRBV7-3
TGTGCCAGCAGCTTAGCCGGGGACAGTATCGACGAGCAGTACTTC
CASSLAGDSIDEQYF
>many|TRBJ1-5|.|TRBV20-1
TGCAGTGCTAGAGGGCTCCAAATCTTCCCCGCGATTAGCAATCAGCCCCAGCATTTT
CSARGLQIFPAISNQPQHF
>many|TRBJ2-3|.|TRBV21-1
TGTGCCAGCAGCAAAGTTGGCCTCCTCGGCACAGATACGCAGTATTTT
CASSKVGLLGTDTQYF
>.|TRBJ2-1|TRBD2|TRBV19
TGTGCCAGTAGTATAGTGGGCCTAGCGGGGTTTTACAATGAGCAGTTCTTC
CASSIVGLAGFYNEQFF